This note documents a single TCR beta chain sequence. Its cognate antigen is unknown. This record comes from a study of cytomegalovirus exposure and HLA in healthy donors. The PCR had 60 Vbeta and 13 Jbeta primers. Data came from immunoSEQ multiplex PCR; TCRdb stores just in-frame clones and leaves some out. The sample has 110,000 to 150,000 clones, about three quarters seen once. General observations from the study: The classifier was said to identify cytomegalovirus status with high specificity and sensitivity. Judged likely to be a sequencing artifact was a cluster of highly shared sequence variants. A missense variant in DCLRE1C was later tied to TCR beta V- and J-gene trimming. More clonal expansion characterized HLA-associated TCR beta chains than equally common others in a later analysis.

The CDR3 is 17 amino acids. Germline values: CDR1 SGHRS, CDR2 YFSETQ. Trimming removed 2 bases from V and 2 bases from J; junction bases left unmatched: 12. Sequenced input: PBMCs. The sequence derives from a woman aged 25-40 years in good health and CMV-seronegative. This chain connects TRBV5-1 to TRBJ1-2; 7 positions agree with TRBD1. The CDR3 DNA reads as TGCGCCAGCAGCTTCGCTAGTGGGACAGCTTTAAACTATGGCTACACCTTC. This gives the protein CASSFASGTALNYGYTF.